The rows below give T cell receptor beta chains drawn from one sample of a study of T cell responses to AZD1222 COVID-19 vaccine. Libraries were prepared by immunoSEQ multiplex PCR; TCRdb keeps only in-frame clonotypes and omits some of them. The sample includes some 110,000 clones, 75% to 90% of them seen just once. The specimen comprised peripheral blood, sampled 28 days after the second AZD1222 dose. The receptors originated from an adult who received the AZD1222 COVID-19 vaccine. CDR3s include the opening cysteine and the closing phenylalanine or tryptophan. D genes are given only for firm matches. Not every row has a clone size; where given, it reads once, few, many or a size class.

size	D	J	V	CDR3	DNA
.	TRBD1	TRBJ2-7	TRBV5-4	CASSTPGQGFYEQYF	TGTGCCAGCAGCACCCCGGGACAGGGGTTCTACGAGCAGTACTTC
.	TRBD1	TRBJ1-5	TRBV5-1	CASSLGDRDNQPQHF	TGCGCCAGCAGCTTGGGGGACAGGGACAATCAGCCCCAGCATTTT
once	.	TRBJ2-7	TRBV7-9	CASSPLGYEQYF	TGTGCCAGCAGCCCTTTGGGGTACGAGCAGTACTTC
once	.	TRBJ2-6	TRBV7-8	CASTHSRGSGANVLTF	TGTGCCAGCACCCATTCCCGCGGGTCTGGGGCCAACGTCCTGACTTTC
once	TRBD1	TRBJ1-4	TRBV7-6	CASSVGQGSEKLFF	TGTGCCAGCAGCGTAGGACAGGGGAGTGAAAAACTGTTTTTT
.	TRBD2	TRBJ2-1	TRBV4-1	CASSQALAGYNEQFF	TGCGCCAGCAGCCAAGCACTAGCGGGGTACAATGAGCAGTTCTTC
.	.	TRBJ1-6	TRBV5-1	CASSSTGHRDSPLHF	TGCGCCAGCAGCTCTACGGGTCACCGAGATTCACCCCTCCACTTT
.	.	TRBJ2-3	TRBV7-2	CASSLHVGPSTDTQYF	TGTGCCAGCAGCCTCCACGTGGGGCCGAGCACAGATACGCAGTATTTT
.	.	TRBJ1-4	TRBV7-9	CASTLVGIGEKLFF	TGTGCCAGCACCCTGGTCGGGATTGGGGAAAAACTGTTTTTT
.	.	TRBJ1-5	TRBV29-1	CSVVGGTGNNQPQHF	TGCAGCGTTGTTGGGGGAACAGGGAACAATCAGCCCCAGCATTTT
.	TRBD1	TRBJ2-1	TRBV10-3	CAIGDRPDNEQFF	TGTGCCATCGGGGACAGGCCAGACAATGAGCAGTTCTTC
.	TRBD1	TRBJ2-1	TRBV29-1	CSTSTGTGADNEQFF	TGCAGCACCTCGACCGGGACAGGGGCGGACAATGAGCAGTTCTTC
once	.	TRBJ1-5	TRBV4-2	CASSQDRRAGQPQHF	TGTGCCAGCAGCCAAGATCGAAGGGCGGGTCAGCCCCAGCATTTT
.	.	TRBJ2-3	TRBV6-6	CASRHSGPDTQYF	TGTGCCAGCAGACACAGCGGTCCAGATACGCAGTATTTT
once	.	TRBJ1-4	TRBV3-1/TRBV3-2	CASSRGNEKLFF	TGTGCCAGCTCCCGGGGCAATGAAAAACTGTTTTTT
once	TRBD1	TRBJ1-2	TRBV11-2	CASSPPTGKYYGYTF	TGTGCCAGCAGCCCCCCGACAGGGAAGTACTATGGCTACACCTTC
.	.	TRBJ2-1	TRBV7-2	CASSSGLVAYNEQFF	TGTGCCAGCAGCTCCGGTTTAGTCGCCTACAATGAGCAGTTCTTC
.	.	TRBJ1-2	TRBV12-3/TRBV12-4	CASSLRGFGGYTF	TGTGCCAGCAGTTTAAGGGGGTTTGGTGGCTACACCTTC
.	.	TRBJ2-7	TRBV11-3	CASSLGPEGSYEQYF	TGTGCCAGCAGCTTAGGCCCAGAGGGCTCCTACGAGCAGTACTTC
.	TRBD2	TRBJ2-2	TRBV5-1	CASSFSSGLAAGELFF	TGCGCCAGCAGCTTTAGTAGCGGCCTAGCGGCCGGGGAGCTGTTTTTT
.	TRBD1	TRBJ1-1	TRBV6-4	CASDRDRAMNTEAFF	TGTGCCAGTGATCGGGACAGGGCCATGAACACTGAAGCTTTCTTT
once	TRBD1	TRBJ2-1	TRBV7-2	CASSLGDRGPDNEQFF	TGTGCCAGCAGCTTGGGGGACAGGGGACCGGACAATGAGCAGTTCTTC
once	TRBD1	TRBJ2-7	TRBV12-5	CASSDSGTGNYEQYF	TGTGCTAGTTCAGATTCCGGGACAGGGAACTACGAGCAGTACTTC
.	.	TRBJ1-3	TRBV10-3	CAIGTEISGNTIYF	TGTGCCATCGGGACCGAGATCTCTGGAAACACCATATATTTT
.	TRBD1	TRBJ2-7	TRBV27	CASSRGTYEQYF	TGTGCCAGCAGCAGGGGGACCTACGAGCAGTACTTC
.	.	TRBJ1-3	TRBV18	CASFEDQAGNTIYF	TGTGCCAGCTTTGAGGATCAGGCTGGAAACACCATATATTTT
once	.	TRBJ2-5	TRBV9	CASSWDYQETQYF	TGTGCCAGCAGTTGGGACTACCAAGAGACCCAGTACTTC
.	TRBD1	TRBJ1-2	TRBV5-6	CASSFLDREDGYTF	TGTGCCAGCAGCTTCCTCGACAGGGAGGATGGCTACACCTTC
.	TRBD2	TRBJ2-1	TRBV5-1	CASSLGGENNEQFF	TGCGCCAGCAGCCTCGGGGGGGAAAACAATGAGCAGTTCTTC
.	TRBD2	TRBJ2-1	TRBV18	CASSPLLAGGPGEQFF	TGTGCCAGCTCACCACTACTAGCGGGGGGGCCTGGTGAGCAGTTCTTC
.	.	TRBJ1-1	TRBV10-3	CAISPANRNTEAFF	TGTGCCATCAGTCCGGCCAACAGGAACACTGAAGCTTTCTTT
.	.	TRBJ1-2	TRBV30	CAWSGQRANYGYTF	TGTGCCTGGAGTGGACAGAGAGCTAACTATGGCTACACCTTC
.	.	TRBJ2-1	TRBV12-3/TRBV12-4	CASRGQVNEQFF	TGTGCCAGCAGAGGTCAGGTAAATGAGCAGTTCTTC
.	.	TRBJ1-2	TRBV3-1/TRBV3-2	CASSQETGRGYTF	TGTGCCAGCAGCCAAGAAACAGGGAGGGGCTACACCTTC
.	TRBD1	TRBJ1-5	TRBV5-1	CASSLGPAFGTGNQPQHF	TGCGCCAGCAGCTTGGGGCCGGCTTTCGGGACAGGAAATCAGCCCCAGCATTTT
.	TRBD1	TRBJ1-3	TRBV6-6	CASSGDRGLGRNTIYF	TGTGCCAGCAGCGGCGACAGGGGGCTCGGACGAAACACCATATATTTT
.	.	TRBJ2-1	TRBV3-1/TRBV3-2	CASSPPRTPNEQFF	TGTGCCAGCAGCCCCCCCAGGACGCCCAATGAGCAGTTCTTC
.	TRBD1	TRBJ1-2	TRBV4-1	CASSQDPGTGDNYGYTF	TGCGCCAGCAGCCAAGATCCCGGGACAGGGGATAACTATGGCTACACCTTC
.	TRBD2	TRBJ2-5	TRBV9	CASSVDAGTSGDQETQYF	TGTGCCAGCAGCGTAGACGCCGGGACTAGCGGGGACCAAGAGACCCAGTACTTC
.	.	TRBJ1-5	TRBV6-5	CASKLDPNQPQHF	TGTGCCAGCAAGTTGGACCCTAATCAGCCCCAGCATTTT
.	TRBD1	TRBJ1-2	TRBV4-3	CASSWTGNYGYTF	TGCGCCAGCAGCTGGACAGGGAACTATGGCTACACCTTC
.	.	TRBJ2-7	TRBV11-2	CASSFAGAVVSGYEQYF	TGTGCCAGCAGCTTTGCCGGGGCGGTTGTTTCGGGCTACGAGCAGTACTTC
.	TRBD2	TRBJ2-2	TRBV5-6	CASSLRSGGGELFF	TGTGCCAGCAGCTTGAGGTCGGGGGGCGGGGAGCTGTTTTTT
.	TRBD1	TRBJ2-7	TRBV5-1	CASSIVTGAPEEQYF	TGCGCCAGCAGCATCGTTACAGGGGCGCCTGAGGAGCAGTACTTC
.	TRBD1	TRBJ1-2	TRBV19	CASSKPGQGWTGYTF	TGTGCCAGTAGTAAGCCCGGACAGGGGTGGACTGGCTACACCTTC
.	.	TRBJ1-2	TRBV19	CASSGRGTNYGYTF	TGTGCGTCCTCAGGGCGCGGTACCAACTATGGCTACACCTTC
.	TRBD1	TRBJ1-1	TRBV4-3	CASSHDRVRTEAFF	TGCGCCAGCAGCCATGACAGGGTTCGGACTGAAGCTTTCTTT
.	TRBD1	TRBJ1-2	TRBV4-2	CASSHTGQPDQDGYTF	TGTGCCAGCAGCCACACGGGACAGCCCGATCAAGATGGCTACACCTTC
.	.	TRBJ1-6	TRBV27	CASRAKGSPLHF	TGTGCCAGCAGAGCAAAGGGTTCACCCCTCCACTTT
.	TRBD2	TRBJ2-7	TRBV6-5	CASSYRAGSYEQYF	TGTGCCAGCAGTTACCGAGCGGGGTCTTACGAGCAGTACTTC
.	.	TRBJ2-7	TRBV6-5	CASSYGAAYEQYF	TGTGCCAGCAGTTACGGGGCAGCCTACGAGCAGTACTTC
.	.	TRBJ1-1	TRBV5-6	CASSLLLNTEAFF	TGTGCCAGCAGCTTGCTCCTGAACACTGAAGCTTTCTTT
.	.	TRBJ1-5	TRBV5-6	CASSHESARSYSNQPQHF	TGTGCCAGCAGCCACGAATCGGCTCGCTCATATAGCAATCAGCCCCAGCATTTT